Below, 20 T cell receptor beta chains from the same sample are listed, as sequenced in a study of T cells in localized non-small cell lung cancer. Using immunoSEQ multiplex PCR, the repertoire was profiled, and TCRdb retains in-frame clones only, with some absent. This table has 75,000 to 80,000 clones, about 84% appearing once. This specimen was peripheral blood, taken before any cancer treatment. These receptors all stem from a female donor at least 60 years old with stage I lung adenocarcinoma.

The chain uses TRBV5-6 and TRBJ2-7; 7 bases are a match to TRBD1. V gave up 2 bases and J gave up 1 base; unmatched junction bases: 6. The CDR3 runs to 15 residues. CDR1 is SGHDT and CDR2 is YYEEEE in the germline V gene. CDR3: CASSLKPQGSYEQYF. The CDR3 coding sequence is TGTGCCAGCAGCTTAAAACCACAGGGGTCCTACGAGCAGTACTTC. Full variable domain (outside the CDR3, taken from reference TRBV5-6 and TRBJ2-7): DAGVTQSPTHLIKTRGQQVTLRCSPKSGHDTVSWYQQALGQGPQFIFQYYEEEERQRGNFPDRFSGHQFPNYSSELNVNALLLGDSALYLCASSLKPQGSYEQYFGPGTRLTVT.

The V call is TRBV18, the J call TRBJ2-1; no reliable D call. The CDR3 has 15 amino acids. Trimming stripped 3 bases from V and 0 bases from J, with 9 bases between. CDR1 KGHSH and CDR2 LQKENI come from the germline V gene. CDR3 sequence: CASSPPRSSYNEQFF. In nucleotides, the CDR3 is TGTGCCAGCTCACCTCCCCGGAGCTCCTACAATGAGCAGTTCTTC.

This clone has only one observation. The chain carries TRBV5-4 and TRBJ1-1, with D possibly TRBD1 on 5 matching bases. CDR3 length: 12 residues. Germline V CDR1 and CDR2: SGHNT, YYREEE (reference sequence). The V end was cut by 2 bases, the J end by 5 bases, with 7 bases between. The CDR3 reads CASSFRGTEAFF. The CDR3 nucleotides read TGTGCCAGCAGCTTTCGGGGGACTGAAGCTTTCTTT.

This rearrangement joins TRBV7-3 to TRBJ2-2, with TRBD2 matching over 7 bases. The CDR3 contains 14 residues. The germline CDR1 and CDR2 sequences are SGHTA and FQGTGA. The V gene end was trimmed by 3 bases and the J gene end by 5 bases; junction bases not matched to a gene: 3. The CDR3 sequence is CASSFGGRTGELFF. The CDR3 DNA is TGTGCCAGCAGCTTTGGCGGGAGAACCGGGGAGCTGTTTTTT.

Written as DNA, the CDR3 is TGTGCCAGCAGCTTTCATTTAGCTAAAAACACTGAAGCTTTCTTT. It yields the protein CASSFHLAKNTEAFF. The chain couples TRBV11-1 to TRBJ1-1; D call uncertain. CDR3 size: 15 residues. Germline values: CDR1 SGHAT, CDR2 FQDESV (reference sequence). The V end lost 3 bases, the J end lost 2 bases, and 13 bases lay between the germline ends.

This chain joins TRBV19 and TRBJ2-1, with TRBD2 matching over 11 bases. The length of the CDR3 is 15 residues. V was pared by 10 bases and J by 7 bases, with 12 bases of the junction left unmatched. Germline lookup yields CDR1 LNHDA and CDR2 SQIVND (reference sequence). The CDR3 loop is CATTFTSGSFNEQFF. The CDR3 region has the DNA TGTGCCACCACTTTTACTAGCGGGAGTTTTAATGAGCAGTTCTTC.

This clone was recorded only once. This rearrangement joins TRBV5-4 to TRBJ2-2, with TRBD2 matching 9 bases. This CDR3 has 16 amino acids. Germline trimming cut 5 bases from V and 7 bases from J; bases unmatched to any gene: 12. Germline-derived CDR1 and CDR2 are SGHNT and YYREEE (reference sequence). The CDR3, as DNA: TGTGCCAGCAGTCCTCTTAGAGCGGGAGGCGTCGGGGAGCTGTTTTTT. Residues: CASSPLRAGGVGELFF.

The chain combines TRBV15 with TRBJ2-5, with D uncertain. The CDR3 runs 11 residues. V was shortened by 2 bases and J by 4 bases, with 2 bases between the two germline ends. Germline values: CDR1 LNHNV, CDR2 YYDKDF (reference sequence). The CDR3 DNA follows: TGTGCCACCAGCAGATCAGAGACCCAGTACTTC. This codes for CATSRSETQYF.

This chain connects TRBV10-3 to TRBJ2-5, with 12 bases lining up with TRBD1. This CDR3 is 15 amino acids long. The V and J ends lost 6 bases and 4 bases, in that order; junction bases with no gene match: 6. Germline CDR1 is ENHRY and CDR2 is SYGVKD. CDR3 loop: CAISVGQGAGETQYF. CDR3 DNA: TGTGCCATCAGCGTGGGACAGGGGGCTGGAGAGACCCAGTACTTC.

This clone was picked up a small number of times. The CDR3 DNA reads TGTGGAACCCGTCGGGCGTCCTCAGATACGCAGTATTTT. Translated, it gives CGTRRASSDTQYF. The V call is TRBV28, the J call TRBJ2-3; D is unresolved. There are 13 residues in the CDR3. Germline CDR1 reads MDHEN; CDR2 reads SYDVKM.

J is TRBJ1-5 and V is TRBV19; D may be TRBD1 (5 bases). CDR3 size: 14 residues. Trimming cost V 3 bases and J 6 bases, with 12 bases left between them. In germline, CDR1 is LNHDA, CDR2 SQIVND (reference sequence). Written as DNA, the CDR3 is TGTGCCAGTAGTATTTCGGGGGTTTCTCAGCCCCAGCATTTT. Amino acids: CASSISGVSQPQHF.

The CDR3, as DNA: TGCGCCAGCAGCTTGGAGGACCCATACAATCAGCCCCAGCATTTT. It translates to CASSLEDPYNQPQHF. The V gene is TRBV5-1, the J gene TRBJ1-5; D ambiguous. Germline-derived CDR1 and CDR2 are SGHRS and YFSETQ. Deletions cut 0 bases from V and 3 bases from J, with 10 bases between. CDR3 length equals 15 residues.

With respect to this clone: Other nucleotide sequences from this sample produce the same CDR3. This chain links TRBV19 with TRBJ1-1, with TRBD1 matching over 11 bases. The CDR3 loop spans 15 amino acids. CDR1 and CDR2 (germline): LNHDA, SQIVND (reference sequence). Unmatched junction bases numbered 5, after V lost 3 bases and J lost 5 bases. CDR3 residues: CASSIRTGGYTEAFF. As DNA, the CDR3 is TGTGCCAGTAGTATTCGGACAGGGGGCTATACTGAAGCTTTCTTT.

V and J are TRBV5-1 and TRBJ1-1; 8 nucleotides align to TRBD1. The CDR3 length is 15 residues. V trimming: 0 bases; J trimming: 4 bases; junction bases outside the gene matches: 5. CDR1 is SGHRS, CDR2 YFSETQ, per germline. The CDR3 reads CASSLGQGAGTEAFF. DNA for the CDR3: TGCGCCAGCAGCTTGGGGCAGGGGGCGGGCACTGAAGCTTTCTTT.

This chain uses TRBV18 with TRBJ2-2, with 9 bases lining up with TRBD1. V was pared by 3 bases and J by 1 base, with 6 bases of the junction left unmatched. The CDR3 runs 17 residues. Germline V CDR1 and CDR2: KGHSH, LQKENI. The CDR3 is CASSPSRDRVNTGELFF. The CDR3 coding sequence is TGTGCCAGCTCACCCTCCCGGGACAGGGTGAACACCGGGGAGCTGTTTTTT.

The chain uses TRBV6-6 and TRBJ1-1; no reliable D call. CDR3 length: 8 amino acids. V lost 10 bases, J lost 10 bases, and 7 bases lay in between. Germline loops: CDR1 MNHNY, CDR2 SVGAGI (reference sequence). Written as DNA, the CDR3 is TGTGCCACCAACCCAGCTTTCTTT. It codes for CATNPAFF.

This CDR3 is CASSPPGQINEKLFF. CDR3 in DNA: TGTGCCAGCAGCCCCCCGGGACAGATTAATGAAAAACTGTTTTTT. The rearrangement joins TRBV28 to TRBJ1-4; 7 positions agree with TRBD1. V lost 6 bases, J lost 4 bases, and 8 bases stayed unmatched. CDR3 size: 15 residues. Germline V lookup: CDR1 MDHEN, CDR2 SYDVKM.

The rearrangement joins TRBV13 to TRBJ2-6, with D possibly TRBD1 on 5 matching bases. The CDR3 sequence is 18 residues long. The V end was cut by 0 bases, the J end by 2 bases, with 14 bases between. Germline V CDR1 and CDR2: PRHDT, FYEKMQ (reference sequence). DNA for the CDR3: TGTGCCAGCAGCTTAGGGCAGGGAAGGAATGCTGGGGCCAACGTCCTGACTTTC. This translates into CASSLGQGRNAGANVLTF.

This clone occurred once. This chain connects TRBV27 to TRBJ1-2; 7 nucleotides line up with TRBD1. The V segment lost 6 bases and the J segment 0 bases; nucleotides outside the gene matches: 7. The germline gives CDR1 MNHEY, CDR2 SMNVEV (reference sequence). This CDR3 has 15 residues. Here the CDR3 reads CASRSRDRANYGYTF. The CDR3 DNA follows: TGTGCCAGCAGGAGCCGGGACAGAGCTAACTATGGCTACACCTTC.

The chain couples TRBV28 to TRBJ1-2; D gene ambiguous. The CDR3 sequence is 12 residues long. Trimming removed 4 bases at V and 7 bases at J, with 10 bases between. Germline loops: CDR1 MDHEN, CDR2 SYDVKM. CDR3 DNA sequence: TGTGCCAGCAGTTCGTTGGGGTTTGGCTACACCTTC. This translates into CASSSLGFGYTF.